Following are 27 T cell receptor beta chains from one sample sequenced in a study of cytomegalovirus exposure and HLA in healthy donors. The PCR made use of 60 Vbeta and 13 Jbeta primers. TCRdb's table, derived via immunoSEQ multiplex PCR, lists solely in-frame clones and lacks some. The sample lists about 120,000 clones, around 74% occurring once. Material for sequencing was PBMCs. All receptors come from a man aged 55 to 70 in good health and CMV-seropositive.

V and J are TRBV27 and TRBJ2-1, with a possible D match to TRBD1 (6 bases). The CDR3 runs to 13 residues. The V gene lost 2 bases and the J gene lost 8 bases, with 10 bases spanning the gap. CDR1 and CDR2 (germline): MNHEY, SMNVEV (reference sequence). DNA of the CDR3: TGTGCCAGCAGTTTACAGGGGACGGATGAGCAGTTCTTC. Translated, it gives CASSLQGTDEQFF.

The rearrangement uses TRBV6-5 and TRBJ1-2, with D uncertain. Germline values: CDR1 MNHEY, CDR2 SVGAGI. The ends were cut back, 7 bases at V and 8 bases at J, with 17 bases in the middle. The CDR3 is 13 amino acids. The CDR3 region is CASTGVLSGGYTF. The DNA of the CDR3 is TGTGCCAGCACTGGAGTGTTGTCCGGCGGCTACACCTTC.

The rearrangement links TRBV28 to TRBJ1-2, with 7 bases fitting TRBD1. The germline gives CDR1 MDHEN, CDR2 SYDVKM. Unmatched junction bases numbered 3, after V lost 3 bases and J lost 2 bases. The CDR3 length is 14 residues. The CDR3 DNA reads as TGTGCCAGCAGTTTGGGACAGCAGAACTATGGCTACACCTTC. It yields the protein CASSLGQQNYGYTF.

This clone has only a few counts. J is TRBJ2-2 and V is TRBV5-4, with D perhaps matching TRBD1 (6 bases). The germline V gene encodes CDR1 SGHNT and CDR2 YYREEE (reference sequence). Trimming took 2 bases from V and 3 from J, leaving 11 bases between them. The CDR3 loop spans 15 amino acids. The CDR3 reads CASSLGGMDTGELFF. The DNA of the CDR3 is TGTGCCAGCAGCTTAGGGGGTATGGACACCGGGGAGCTGTTTTTT.

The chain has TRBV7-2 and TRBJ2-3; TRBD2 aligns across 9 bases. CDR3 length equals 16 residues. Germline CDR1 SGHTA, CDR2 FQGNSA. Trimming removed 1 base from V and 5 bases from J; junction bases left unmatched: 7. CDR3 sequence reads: CASSLVGLAWGDTQYF. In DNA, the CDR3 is TGTGCCAGCAGCTTAGTAGGACTAGCGTGGGGAGATACGCAGTATTTT.

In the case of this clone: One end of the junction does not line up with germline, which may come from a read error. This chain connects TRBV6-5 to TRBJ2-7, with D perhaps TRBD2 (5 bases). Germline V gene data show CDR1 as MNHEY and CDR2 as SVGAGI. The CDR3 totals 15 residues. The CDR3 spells CASSYDYSRRWEQYF. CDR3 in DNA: TGTGCCAGCAGTTACGACTATTCGAGGAGGTGGGAGCAATACTTC.

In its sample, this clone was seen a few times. CDR3 in amino acids: CAWSVPSIAGGVEQFF. Here the CDR3 DNA reads TGTGCCTGGAGTGTACCATCGATAGCGGGAGGGGTTGAGCAGTTCTTC. The chain links TRBV30 to TRBJ2-1; 11 positions agree with TRBD2. This CDR3 has 16 amino acids. Germline loops: CDR1 GTSNPN, CDR2 SVGIG (reference sequence). The ends lost 0 bases at V and 9 bases at J; junction bases unmatched: 10.

The DNA of the CDR3 is TGTGCCAGCAGCGGTAGGACTAGCGGGGGGGCGGTCAATGAGCAGTTCTTC. Translating gives CASSGRTSGGAVNEQFF. V gene TRBV7-2 combines with J gene TRBJ2-1; TRBD2 matches 15 bases. From germline, CDR1 is SGHTA and CDR2 FQGNSA. Germline trimming cut 5 bases from V and 6 bases from J; bases unmatched to any gene: 8. The CDR3 contains 17 residues.

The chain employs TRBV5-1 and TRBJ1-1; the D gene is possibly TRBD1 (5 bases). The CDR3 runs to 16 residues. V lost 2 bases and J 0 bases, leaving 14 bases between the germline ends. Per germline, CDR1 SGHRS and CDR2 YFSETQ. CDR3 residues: CASSLSTGGMNTEAFF. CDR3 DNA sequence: TGCGCCAGCAGCTTAAGTACGGGGGGTATGAACACTGAAGCTTTCTTT.

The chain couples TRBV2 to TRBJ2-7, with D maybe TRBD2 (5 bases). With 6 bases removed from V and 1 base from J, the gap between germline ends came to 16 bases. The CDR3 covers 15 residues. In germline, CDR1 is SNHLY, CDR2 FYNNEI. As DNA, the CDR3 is TGTGCCAGCAGCGAGGACTTAGCGCTATCCTACGAGCAGTACTTC. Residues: CASSEDLALSYEQYF.

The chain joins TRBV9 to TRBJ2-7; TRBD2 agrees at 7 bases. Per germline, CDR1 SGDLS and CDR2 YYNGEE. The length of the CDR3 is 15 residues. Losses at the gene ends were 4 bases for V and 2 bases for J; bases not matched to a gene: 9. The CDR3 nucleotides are TGTGCCAGCAGCTCCGGGACTACCTCCGCCTACGAGCAGTACTTC. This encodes CASSSGTTSAYEQYF.

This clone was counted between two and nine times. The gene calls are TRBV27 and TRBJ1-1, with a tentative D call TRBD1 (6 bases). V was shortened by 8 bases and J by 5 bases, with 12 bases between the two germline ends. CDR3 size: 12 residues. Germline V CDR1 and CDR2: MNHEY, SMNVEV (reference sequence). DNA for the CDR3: TGTGCCAGCGGGACACCAGGGACTGAAGCTTTCTTT. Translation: CASGTPGTEAFF.

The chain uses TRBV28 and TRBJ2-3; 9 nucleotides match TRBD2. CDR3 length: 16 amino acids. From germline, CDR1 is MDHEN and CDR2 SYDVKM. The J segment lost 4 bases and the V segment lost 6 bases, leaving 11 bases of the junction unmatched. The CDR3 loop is CASSPLYSGRSDTQYF. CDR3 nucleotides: TGTGCCAGCAGCCCACTATATAGCGGGAGATCAGATACGCAGTATTTT. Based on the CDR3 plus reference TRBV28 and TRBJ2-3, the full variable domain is DVKVTQSSRYLVKRTGEKVFLECVQDMDHENMFWYRQDPGLGLRLIYFSYDVKMKEKGDIPEGYSVSREKKERFSLILESASTNQTSMYLCASSPLYSGRSDTQYFGPGTRLTVL.

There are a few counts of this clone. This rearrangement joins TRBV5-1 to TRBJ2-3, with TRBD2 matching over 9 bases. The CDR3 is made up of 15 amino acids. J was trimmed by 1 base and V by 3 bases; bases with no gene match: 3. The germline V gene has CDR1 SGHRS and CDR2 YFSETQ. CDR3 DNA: TGCGCCAGCAGCTCTCTAGCGGGGCGCACAGATACGCAGTATTTT. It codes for CASSSLAGRTDTQYF.

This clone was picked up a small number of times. CDR3: CASNKIGQTDTEAFF. The CDR3 DNA follows: TGTGCCAGCAACAAAATAGGGCAGACAGACACTGAAGCTTTCTTT. The chain recombines TRBV6-5 with TRBJ1-1; TRBD1 is a possible D gene (5 bases). The CDR3 consists of 15 residues. V shed 7 bases and J shed 3 bases, with 18 bases lying between them. Germline V lookup: CDR1 MNHEY, CDR2 SVGAGI.

The CDR3 protein is CASSPQVGLAGGSDTQYF. DNA for the CDR3: TGTGCCAGCAGCCCCCAGGTGGGACTAGCGGGAGGATCAGATACGCAGTATTTT. The chain is built from TRBV7-8 and TRBJ2-3; TRBD2 agrees at 15 bases. Germline CDR1 is SGHVS and CDR2 is FQNEAQ. The CDR3 contains 18 residues. Trimming at V came to 5 bases and at J to 4 bases, leaving 10 bases not matched to a gene.

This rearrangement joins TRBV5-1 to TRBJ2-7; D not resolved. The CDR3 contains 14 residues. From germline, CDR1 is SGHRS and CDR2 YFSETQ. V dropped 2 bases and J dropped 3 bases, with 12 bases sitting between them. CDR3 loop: CASSLPGFGYEQYF. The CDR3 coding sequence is TGCGCCAGCAGCTTACCCGGGTTTGGCTACGAGCAGTACTTC.

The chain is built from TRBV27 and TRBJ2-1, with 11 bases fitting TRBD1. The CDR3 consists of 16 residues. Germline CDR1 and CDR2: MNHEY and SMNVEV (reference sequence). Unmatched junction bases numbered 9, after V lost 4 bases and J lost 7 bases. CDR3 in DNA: TGTGCCAGCAGTTCCCCCCGGGACAGGGGGGGGAATGAGCAGTTCTTC. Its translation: CASSSPRDRGGNEQFF.

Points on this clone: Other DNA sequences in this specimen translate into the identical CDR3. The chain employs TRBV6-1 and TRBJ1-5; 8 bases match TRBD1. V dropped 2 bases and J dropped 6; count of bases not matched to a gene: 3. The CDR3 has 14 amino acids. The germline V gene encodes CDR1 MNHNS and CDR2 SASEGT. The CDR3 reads CASSESGGFQPQHF. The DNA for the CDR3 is TGTGCCAGCAGTGAATCAGGGGGCTTTCAGCCCCAGCATTTT.

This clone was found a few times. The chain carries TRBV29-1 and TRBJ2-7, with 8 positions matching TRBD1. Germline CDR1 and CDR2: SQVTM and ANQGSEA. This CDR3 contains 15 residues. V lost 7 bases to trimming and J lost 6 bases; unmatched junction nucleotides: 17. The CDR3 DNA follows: TGCAGCGCCGAGTCCTACCTTGGACAGGGTACCGAGCAGTACTTC. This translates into CSAESYLGQGTEQYF.

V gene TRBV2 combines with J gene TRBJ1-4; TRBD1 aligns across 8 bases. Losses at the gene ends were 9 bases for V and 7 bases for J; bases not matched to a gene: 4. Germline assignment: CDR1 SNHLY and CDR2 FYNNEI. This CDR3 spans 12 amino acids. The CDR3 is CASRGTGEKLFF. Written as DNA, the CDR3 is TGTGCCAGTAGGGGGACAGGTGAAAAACTGTTTTTT. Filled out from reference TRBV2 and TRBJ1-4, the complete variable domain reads EPEVTQTPSHQVTQMGQEVILRCVPISNHLYFYWYRQILGQKVEFLVSFYNNEISEKSEIFDDQFSVERPDGSNFTLKIRSTKLEDSAMYFCASRGTGEKLFFGSGTQLSVL.

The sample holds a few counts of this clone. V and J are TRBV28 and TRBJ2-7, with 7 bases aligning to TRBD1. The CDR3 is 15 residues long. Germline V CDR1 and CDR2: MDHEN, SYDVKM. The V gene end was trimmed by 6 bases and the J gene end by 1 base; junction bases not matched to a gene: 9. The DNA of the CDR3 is TGTGCCAGCAGGTCAGCGACAGGGATGTCCTACGAGCAGTACTTC. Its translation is CASRSATGMSYEQYF.

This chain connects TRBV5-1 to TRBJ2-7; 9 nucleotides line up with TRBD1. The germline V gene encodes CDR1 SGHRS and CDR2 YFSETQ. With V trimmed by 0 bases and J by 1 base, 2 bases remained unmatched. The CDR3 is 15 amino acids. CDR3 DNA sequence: TGCGCCAGCAGCTTGGGCGGGACAGGGTCCTACGAGCAGTACTTC. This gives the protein CASSLGGTGSYEQYF.

CDR3 in amino acids: CASSSQAVAGQDTQYF. Here the CDR3 DNA reads TGCGCCAGCAGCTCCCAAGCGGTAGCTGGGCAAGATACGCAGTATTTT. This rearrangement joins TRBV5-1 to TRBJ2-3; tentatively, D is TRBD2 (5 bases). V was cut by 3 bases and J by 5 bases, with 19 bases left in between. In germline, CDR1 is SGHRS, CDR2 YFSETQ. The CDR3 totals 16 residues.

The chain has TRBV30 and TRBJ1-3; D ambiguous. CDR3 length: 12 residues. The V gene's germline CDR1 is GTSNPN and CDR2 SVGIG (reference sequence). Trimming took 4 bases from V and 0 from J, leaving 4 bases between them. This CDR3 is CAWTVSGNTIYF. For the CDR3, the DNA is TGTGCCTGGACAGTCTCTGGAAACACCATATATTTT.

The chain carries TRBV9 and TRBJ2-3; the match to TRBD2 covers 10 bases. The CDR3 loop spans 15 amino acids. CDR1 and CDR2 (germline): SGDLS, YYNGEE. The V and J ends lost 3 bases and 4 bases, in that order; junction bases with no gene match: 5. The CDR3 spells CASSASGSSADTQYF. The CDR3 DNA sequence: TGTGCCAGCAGCGCTAGCGGGAGCAGCGCAGATACGCAGTATTTT.

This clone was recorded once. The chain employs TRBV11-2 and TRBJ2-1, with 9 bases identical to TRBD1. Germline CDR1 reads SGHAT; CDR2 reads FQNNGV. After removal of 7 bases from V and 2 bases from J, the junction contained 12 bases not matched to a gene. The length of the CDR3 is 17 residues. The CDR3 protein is CASMTRQGDQTYNEQFF. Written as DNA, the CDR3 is TGTGCCAGCATGACAAGACAGGGGGACCAAACCTACAATGAGCAGTTCTTC.